This T cell receptor beta chain derives from a study of shared clonotypes between healthy human individuals. Findings and limits, study-wide: Estimated clonotype richness was generally higher in naive than memory subsets.

Positively selected for CCR7, the CD45RO-negative cells used as naive CD8 cells excluded terminally differentiated effector memory CD45RA+ cells. The CDR3 is 17 residues long. The germline V gene has CDR1 SGHVS and CDR2 FQNEAQ. Trimming removed 2 bases from V and 4 bases from J; junction bases left unmatched: 9. As for this clone: What it binds is not known.

Assay: immunoSEQ multiplex PCR; the TCRdb copy retains only in-frame clones and omits some. The sample holds almost 700,000 clones; around 90% are singletons and the top ten take 20% to 25%. This sequence was found in a man younger than 45 in good health. Sequenced sample: naive CD8+ T cells sorted from blood. V and J are TRBV7-8 and TRBJ2-3; TRBD2 matches at 10 bases. The CDR3 DNA follows: TGTGCCAGCAGCTTACGGTTTGCTAGCGGGAGTTCAGATACGCAGTATTTT. Residues: CASSLRFASGSSDTQYF.